The next 25 T cell receptor beta chains were all read from a single sample in a study of cytomegalovirus exposure and HLA in healthy donors. Amplification used 60 Vbeta primers and 13 Jbeta primers. Measured with immunoSEQ multiplex PCR; TCRdb has only the in-frame clones, and not every one. The sample has over 200,000 clones. Specimen: PBMCs. The source of these receptors is a woman in her 30s in good health and CMV-seropositive.

V is TRBV28 and J is TRBJ2-1; D remains unclear. V dropped 3 bases and J dropped 2 bases, with 14 bases sitting between them. Per germline, CDR1 MDHEN and CDR2 SYDVKM. This CDR3 region has 16 residues. CDR3 nucleotide sequence: TGTGCCAGCAGTTTCGGTAGCACTGGCACCTACAATGAGCAGTTCTTC. It translates to CASSFGSTGTYNEQFF.

The chain has TRBV28 and TRBJ2-5; D might be TRBD2 (6 bases). The J call may be in error: the DNA end matches TRBJ2-7 better. The germline V gene has CDR1 MDHEN and CDR2 SYDVKM. The CDR3 runs to 14 residues. CDR3 region: CASSLYRELDEQYF. For the CDR3, the DNA is TGTGCCAGCAGTTTATACCGGGAGTTGGACGAGCAGTACTTC.

Regarding this clone: One end of the junction does not line up with germline, which may come from a read error. The chain uses TRBV7-9 and TRBJ1-6; D may be TRBD1 (5 bases). The CDR3 is 14 amino acids. Germline CDR1 is SEHNR and CDR2 is FQNEAQ (reference sequence). DNA for the CDR3: TGTACCAGCGGTGACAGATCCTCCAACTCACCCCTCCACTTT. Translated: CTSGDRSSNSPLHF.

This chain uses TRBV6-1 with TRBJ1-2; a weak D match, TRBD1 (5 bases). The CDR3 has 15 amino acids. The V end lost 2 bases, the J end lost 4 bases, and 14 bases lay between the germline ends. CDR1 and CDR2 (germline): MNHNS, SASEGT. CDR3 sequence: CASSELNIGVYGYTF. CDR3 bases: TGTGCCAGCAGTGAACTAAATATAGGGGTCTATGGCTACACCTTC.

This CDR3 reads CASSQQDTKNTEAFF. The CDR3 nucleotides are TGTGCCAGCAGCCAACAGGACACCAAGAACACTGAAGCTTTCTTT. The rearrangement links TRBV7-9 to TRBJ1-1, with D maybe TRBD1 (5 bases). The germline V and J ends were trimmed by 5 bases and 1 base, with 14 bases remaining between them. From germline, CDR1 is SEHNR and CDR2 FQNEAQ (reference sequence). The CDR3 totals 15 residues.

The V and J genes are TRBV5-4 and TRBJ2-4, with no clear D. V was pared by 1 base and J by 5 bases, with 13 bases between. CDR3 size: 15 residues. CDR1 and CDR2 (germline): SGHNT, YYREEE (reference sequence). The CDR3 here is CASSLSVGAENIQYF. The CDR3 DNA reads as TGTGCCAGCAGCTTGTCTGTGGGCGCCGAAAACATTCAGTACTTC.

The rearrangement links TRBV5-1 to TRBJ2-7; 10 bases map to TRBD2. Trimming took 4 bases from V and 7 from J; bases not matched to a gene: 17. The CDR3 is 17 amino acids. Per the germline V gene, CDR1 is SGHRS and CDR2 is YFSETQ. The CDR3 reads CASSPQAGGPLLGEQYF. CDR3 nucleotides: TGCGCCAGCAGCCCTCAAGCGGGAGGGCCTCTATTAGGAGAGCAGTACTTC.

The V and J genes are TRBV4-1 and TRBJ1-1, with a tentative D call TRBD1 (6 bases). V lost 3 bases, J lost 4 bases, and 12 bases lay in between. Germline V CDR1 and CDR2: MGHRA, YSYEKL. The CDR3 is made up of 14 amino acids. The CDR3 spells CASSHWGQGTEAFF. DNA of the CDR3: TGCGCCAGCAGCCATTGGGGGCAAGGCACTGAAGCTTTCTTT.

The V and J genes are TRBV6-6 and TRBJ2-5, with 11 bases identical to TRBD1. The J call may be faulty, since TRBJ2-7 better matches the DNA end. CDR1 is MNHNY and CDR2 is SVGAGI in the germline V gene (reference sequence). The CDR3 covers 14 residues. For the CDR3, the DNA is TGTGCCAGCAGTTCCGGGACAGGGGGCTACGAGCAGTACTTC. Residues: CASSSGTGGYEQYF.

This sequence joins TRBV19 and TRBJ1-2; D is undetermined. Germline V gene data show CDR1 as LNHDA and CDR2 as SQIVND (reference sequence). This CDR3 spans 14 amino acids. Trimming shortened V by 6 bases and J by 3 bases, and 14 bases separated the two germline ends. For the CDR3, the DNA is TGTGCCAGTAGAGCCCCGACTGGGTACTATGGCTACACCTTC. Translated, it gives CASRAPTGYYGYTF.

The CDR3 sequence: CAISTSTAGTDTQYF. Here the CDR3 DNA reads TGTGCCATCTCGACTAGTACAGCCGGCACAGATACGCAGTATTTT. The chain employs TRBV19 and TRBJ2-3; D is possibly TRBD2 (6 bases). Germline V gene lookup returns CDR1 LNHDA and CDR2 SQIVND (reference sequence). Deletions cut 10 bases from V and 1 base from J, with 18 bases between. The CDR3 runs to 15 residues.

The CDR3 nucleotides read TGTGCCAGTACCCGACTAGCGGGAGCCTTCGGGGAGCTGTTTTTT. It encodes CASTRLAGAFGELFF. The chain links TRBV19 to TRBJ2-2; TRBD2 matches at 12 bases. V lost 7 bases to trimming and J lost 7 bases; unmatched junction nucleotides: 7. The CDR3 length is 15 residues. CDR1 and CDR2 from the germline V gene are LNHDA and SQIVND (reference sequence). The full variable domain, completed using reference TRBV19 and TRBJ2-2, is DGGITQSPKYLFRKEGQNVTLSCEQNLNHDAMYWYRQDPGQGLRLIYYSQIVNDFQKGDIAEGYSVSREKKESFPLTVTSAQKNPTAFYLCASTRLAGAFGELFFGEGSRLTVL.

This chain connects TRBV6-1 to TRBJ1-1; possible D gene TRBD1, 6 bases. V was cut by 6 bases and J by 0 bases, with 11 bases left in between. CDR1 is MNHNS and CDR2 is SASEGT in the germline V gene. The CDR3 is 14 amino acids. CDR3 DNA: TGTGCCAGCAGGGGGACATTCATGAACACTGAAGCTTTCTTT. This sequence encodes CASRGTFMNTEAFF.

This chain uses TRBV10-2 with TRBJ2-5, with 8 bases matching TRBD1. J lost 4 bases, V lost 3 bases, and 1 base had no gene match. The CDR3 consists of 13 residues. From germline, CDR1 is WSHSY and CDR2 SAAADI. The CDR3 is CASSDRGRETQYF. For the CDR3, the DNA is TGCGCCAGCAGTGACAGGGGGCGAGAGACCCAGTACTTC.

J is TRBJ1-1 and V is TRBV7-9; D unresolved. With 1 base removed from V and 4 bases from J, the gap between germline ends came to 7 bases. There are 13 residues in the CDR3. Germline V gene sequence: CDR1 SEHNR, CDR2 FQNEAQ (reference sequence). The CDR3 coding sequence is TGTGCCAGCAGCTTAGAAGAGGGCACTGAAGCTTTCTTT. It encodes CASSLEEGTEAFF.

This chain connects TRBV28 to TRBJ2-5; 7 bases line up with TRBD1. The germline CDR1 and CDR2 sequences are MDHEN and SYDVKM. The CDR3 runs 14 residues. Unmatched junction bases numbered 4, after V lost 4 bases and J lost 2 bases. Here the CDR3 DNA reads TGTGCCAGCAGTTCGCCGGGACAGCAAGAGACCCAGTACTTC. Amino acids: CASSSPGQQETQYF. The full variable domain, completed using reference TRBV28 and TRBJ2-5, is DVKVTQSSRYLVKRTGEKVFLECVQDMDHENMFWYRQDPGLGLRLIYFSYDVKMKEKGDIPEGYSVSREKKERFSLILESASTNQTSMYLCASSSPGQQETQYFGPGTRLLVL.

V gene TRBV19 combines with J gene TRBJ2-3; 8 nucleotides agree with TRBD2. V shed 9 bases and J 2 bases; nucleotides not matched to a gene: 10. This CDR3 has 15 residues. In germline, CDR1 is LNHDA, CDR2 SQIVND (reference sequence). CDR3 residues: CASRSEAGVTDTQYF. The CDR3 bases are TGTGCCAGCCGCTCCGAAGCGGGAGTCACAGATACGCAGTATTTT.

V gene TRBV27 combines with J gene TRBJ2-7; D is uncertain. Trimming shortened V by 6 bases and J by 6 bases, and 15 bases separated the two germline ends. The CDR3 covers 13 residues. Germline assignment: CDR1 MNHEY and CDR2 SMNVEV (reference sequence). CDR3: CASSRPLGGEQYF. The CDR3 DNA is TGTGCCAGCAGCCGTCCCTTAGGCGGCGAGCAGTACTTC.

V usage is TRBV7-2 and J usage is TRBJ2-7; a possible D gene is TRBD1 (5 bases). The germline V gene has CDR1 SGHTA and CDR2 FQGNSA. V gave up 2 bases and J gave up 2 bases, with 13 bases separating them. The CDR3 runs to 15 residues. Here the CDR3 DNA reads TGTGCCAGCAGCTTAAGTTTCGGACAAACCTACGAGCAGTACTTC. Its protein is CASSLSFGQTYEQYF.

V is TRBV2 and J is TRBJ1-2; D perhaps matches TRBD1 (5 bases). Trimming removed 4 bases at V and 7 bases at J, with 13 bases between. The CDR3 covers 13 residues. CDR1 and CDR2 (germline): SNHLY, FYNNEI. CDR3 nucleotides: TGTGCCAGCAGTGCACGGGGGAACGGTGGCTACACCTTC. Protein: CASSARGNGGYTF.

The rearrangement joins TRBV10-3 to TRBJ1-4; TRBD1 agrees at 7 bases. The V and J ends lost 0 bases and 12 bases, in that order; junction bases with no gene match: 7. The CDR3 sequence is 14 residues long. CDR1 ENHRY and CDR2 SYGVKD come from the germline V gene. CDR3 nucleotides: TGTGCCATCAGTGAGTCGCCCGACAGGGACCAACTGTTTTTT. The encoded protein is CAISESPDRDQLFF.

The gene calls are TRBV6-5 and TRBJ2-6; TRBD2 is a possible D gene (5 bases). Germline V lookup: CDR1 MNHEY, CDR2 SVGAGI. Between the trimmed V and J ends, which lost 2 bases and 4 bases, there was a span of 12 bases. CDR3 length: 16 residues. CDR3 sequence reads: CASSYAGTTGANVLTF. In DNA, the CDR3 is TGTGCCAGCAGTTACGCGGGCACCACCGGGGCCAACGTCCTGACTTTC.

The chain uses TRBV7-9 and TRBJ2-7; a possible D gene is TRBD2 (6 bases). V was cut by 5 bases and J by 3 bases, with 14 bases left in between. Germline values: CDR1 SEHNR, CDR2 FQNEAQ (reference sequence). This CDR3 spans 14 amino acids. The CDR3 is CASSESGAGYEQYF. The CDR3 DNA reads TGTGCCAGCAGCGAGTCAGGAGCGGGCTACGAGCAGTACTTC.

The chain has TRBV18 and TRBJ2-7; 7 nucleotides match TRBD1. Germline V gives CDR1 KGHSH, CDR2 LQKENI. This CDR3 comprises 16 residues. V gave up 6 bases and J gave up 3 bases; unmatched junction bases: 14. The CDR3 is CASSPPRTGTYYEQYF. In nucleotides, the CDR3 is TGTGCCAGCTCCCCCCCAAGGACAGGAACATACTACGAGCAGTACTTC. The entire variable domain, with the rest obtained from reference TRBV18 and TRBJ2-7, is as follows: NAGVMQNPRHLVRRRGQEARLRCSPMKGHSHVYWYRQLPEEGLKFMVYLQKENIIDESGMPKERFSAEFPKEGPSILRIQQVVRGDSAAYFCASSPPRTGTYYEQYFGPGTRLTVT.

The chain carries TRBV7-2 and TRBJ2-1, with 9 bases fitting TRBD2. This CDR3 region has 16 residues. Trimming at V came to 2 bases and at J to 4 bases, leaving 6 bases not matched to a gene. CDR1 is SGHTA and CDR2 is FQGNSA in the germline V gene. The CDR3 region has the DNA TGTGCCAGCAGCTTAACCGGGACTAGCTCTTACAATGAGCAGTTCTTC. It translates to CASSLTGTSSYNEQFF.